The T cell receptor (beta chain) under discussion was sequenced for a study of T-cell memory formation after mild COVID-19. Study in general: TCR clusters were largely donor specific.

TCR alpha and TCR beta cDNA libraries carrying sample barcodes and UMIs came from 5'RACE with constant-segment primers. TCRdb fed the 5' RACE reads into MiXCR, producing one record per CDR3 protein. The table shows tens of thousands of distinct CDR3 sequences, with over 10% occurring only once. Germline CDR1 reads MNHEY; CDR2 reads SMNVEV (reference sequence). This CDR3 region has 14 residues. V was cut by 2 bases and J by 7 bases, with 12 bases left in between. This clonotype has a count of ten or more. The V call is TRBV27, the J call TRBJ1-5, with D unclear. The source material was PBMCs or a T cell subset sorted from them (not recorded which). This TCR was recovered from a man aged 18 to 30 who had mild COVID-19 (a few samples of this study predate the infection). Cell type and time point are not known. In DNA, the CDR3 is TGTGCCAGCAGTTTAAGTTGGGGAGGCCAGCCCCAGCATTTT. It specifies CASSLSWGGQPQHF.